Here is one T cell receptor (beta chain) with its context. The antigen is not known. This entry belongs to a study of STAT5B mutations in CD4+ large granular lymphocyte leukemia. Study context: Among healthy controls, a particular HLA allele went with more CDR3 'QG' motifs.

Germline assignment: CDR1 MNHNY and CDR2 SVGAGI (reference sequence). Germline trimming cut 6 bases from V and 2 bases from J; bases unmatched to any gene: 6. The CDR3 extends over 15 amino acids. Study-level points and caveats: No patients shared main leukemic clonotypes, though roughly 27% appeared at low frequency elsewhere. Patient CD4-sorted repertoires stayed more clonal than healthy ones after leukemic-clone removal.

TCRdb's table, derived via immunoSEQ multiplex PCR, lists solely in-frame clones and lacks some. The sample lists around 34,000 clones; 85% were seen once. The sequenced material came from CD4+ T cells from blood buffy coats. The chain carries TRBV6-6 and TRBJ2-2; 7 bases map to TRBD1. The sequence came from a human donor in good health. This CDR3 reads CASRRGTDNTGELFF. CDR3 in DNA: TGTGCCAGCAGGAGGGGGACAGATAACACCGGGGAGCTGTTTTTT.